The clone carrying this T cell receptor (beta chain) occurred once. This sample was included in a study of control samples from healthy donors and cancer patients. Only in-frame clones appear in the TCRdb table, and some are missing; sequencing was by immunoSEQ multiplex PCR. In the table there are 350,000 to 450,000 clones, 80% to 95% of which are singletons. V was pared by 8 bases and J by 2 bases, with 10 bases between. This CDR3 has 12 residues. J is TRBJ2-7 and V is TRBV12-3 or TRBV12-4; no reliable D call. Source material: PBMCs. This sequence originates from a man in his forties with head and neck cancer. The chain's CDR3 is CASRRAPYEQYF. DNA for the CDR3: TGTGCCAGCCGTAGGGCCCCCTACGAGCAGTACTTC.